The next 20 T cell receptor beta chains were all read from a single sample in a study of blood T cells in healthy people across ages. Together with a sample-barcoded 5' primer, a J-beta primer mix was included in a second PCR lasting about 6 to 11 cycles. Each CDR3 protein is one row after TCRdb ran MiXCR on the 5' RACE reads. The data show approximately 1,700,000 distinct CDR3 sequences, about 39% seen once. Sample: blood. These receptors originate from a human donor in good health.

The table lists this clonotype with a few counts. This chain joins TRBV6-2 or TRBV6-3 and TRBJ1-5; D ambiguous. V was shortened by 7 bases and J by 7 bases, with 17 bases between the two germline ends. Germline-derived CDR1 and CDR2 are MNHEY and SVGEGT. The CDR3 loop spans 14 amino acids. The CDR3 sequence: CASTKGGLAQPQHF. For the CDR3, the DNA is TGTGCCAGCACGAAGGGAGGGTTAGCCCAGCCCCAGCATTTT.

This chain links TRBV20-1 with TRBJ2-1; D not resolved. Germline V gene sequence: CDR1 DFQATT, CDR2 SNEGSKA (reference sequence). The CDR3 extends over 13 amino acids. V was shortened by 3 bases and J by 9 bases, with 15 bases between the two germline ends. The DNA for the CDR3 is TGCAGTGCTAGGATGACCTCCACCAGTGAGCAGTTCTTC. Protein sequence: CSARMTSTSEQFF.

This clonotype was seen a few times. The V and J genes are TRBV20-1 and TRBJ2-7; D possibly matches TRBD1 or TRBD2 (5 bases each). The germline CDR1 and CDR2 sequences are DFQATT and SNEGSKA (reference sequence). The CDR3 spans 13 residues. Trimming removed 5 bases from V and 7 bases from J, with 18 bases in between. The CDR3 loop reads CSALLGTSREQYF. The DNA of the CDR3 is TGCAGTGCTCTGCTGGGGACGTCAAGGGAGCAGTACTTC.

V gene TRBV7-2 combines with J gene TRBJ1-1; D is uncertain. Germline CDR1 reads SGHTA; CDR2 reads FQGNSA. CDR3 size: 13 residues. Trimming took 4 bases from V and 3 from J, leaving 9 bases between them. CDR3 sequence (DNA): TGTGCCAGCAGCTCTGAAAGCTACACTGAAGCTTTCTTT. It yields the protein CASSSESYTEAFF.

This clonotype was detected once. This CDR3 is CASSQNRPGQGNNEQFF. The CDR3 DNA reads TGTGCCAGCAGCCAAAATAGACCGGGACAGGGAAACAATGAGCAGTTCTTC. The genes are TRBV14 and TRBJ2-1; the match to TRBD1 covers 9 bases. Germline-derived CDR1 and CDR2 are SGHDN and FVKESK. Trimming cost V 2 bases and J 5 bases; bases outside gene matches: 10. The CDR3 contains 17 residues.

There are a few counts of this clonotype. The chain uses TRBV13 and TRBJ2-5; a weak D match, TRBD1 (6 bases). The CDR3 loop spans 12 amino acids. Germline CDR1 PRHDT, CDR2 FYEKMQ (reference sequence). Trimming removed 8 bases from V and 6 bases from J, with 13 bases in between. In DNA form, the CDR3 reads TGTGCCAGCTCGGGACAAATCCAGACCCAGTACTTC. It yields the protein CASSGQIQTQYF.

This clonotype was detected only a few times. The chain employs TRBV4-3 and TRBJ2-3, with 7 bases fitting TRBD2. CDR3 length equals 17 residues. Looked up from germline, CDR1 is LGHNA and CDR2 is YSLEER. V trimming: 1 base; J trimming: 4 bases; junction bases outside the gene matches: 11. The DNA for the CDR3 is TGCGCCAGCAGCCAAGTTTTCCGGGGGGAGATCGCAGATACGCAGTATTTT. Protein: CASSQVFRGEIADTQYF.

The chain has TRBV5-1 and TRBJ2-1; TRBD2 might be the D (5 bases). This CDR3 is built from 15 residues. CDR1 and CDR2 (germline): SGHRS, YFSETQ. Trimming took 1 base from V and 6 from J, leaving 14 bases between them. The CDR3 DNA reads TGCGCCAGCAGCTTGCTACTAGGGTCAGGCAATGAGCAGTTCTTC. It yields the protein CASSLLLGSGNEQFF.

The chain is built from TRBV7-9 and TRBJ2-3; no definite D call. The CDR3 extends over 15 amino acids. Germline V lookup: CDR1 SEHNR, CDR2 FQNEAQ (reference sequence). Trimming pared 1 base from V and 2 bases from J, leaving 10 bases between. CDR3 sequence: CASSLDVSVTDTQYF. For the CDR3, the DNA is TGTGCCAGCAGCTTAGACGTGAGCGTCACAGATACGCAGTATTTT.

This clonotype was counted only a few times. The chain employs TRBV29-1 and TRBJ2-7; D not certain. V was shortened by 4 bases and J by 5 bases, with 6 bases between the two germline ends. The CDR3 is made up of 10 amino acids. Germline CDR1 SQVTM, CDR2 ANQGSEA. CDR3 loop: CSVVYNEQYF. For the CDR3, the DNA is TGCAGCGTTGTCTACAACGAGCAGTACTTC.

The chain uses TRBV7-9 and TRBJ1-2; tentative D call: TRBD1 (5 bases). V lost 1 base, J lost 7 bases, and 13 bases lay in between. Germline V CDR1 and CDR2: SEHNR, FQNEAQ (reference sequence). This CDR3 has 14 residues. The CDR3 coding sequence is TGTGCCAGCAGCTTAGTTCCGGGGACGGCTGGCTACACCTTC. Translated, it gives CASSLVPGTAGYTF.

Regarding this clonotype: One junction end disagrees with the germline gene, perhaps due to a read error. CDR3: CAGSLARGWGSQETQYF. The DNA for the CDR3 is TGTGCCGGCAGCTTAGCGAGAGGGTGGGGCAGCCAAGAGACCCAGTACTTC. This chain joins TRBV7-8 and TRBJ2-5; D tentatively fits TRBD1 or TRBD2 (5 bases each). The CDR3 runs to 17 residues. Per germline, CDR1 SGHVS and CDR2 FQNEAQ.

The genes are TRBV20-1 and TRBJ2-5; 7 nucleotides align to TRBD1. This CDR3 contains 15 residues. Trimming at V came to 6 bases and at J to 7 bases, leaving 17 bases not matched to a gene. Germline CDR1 reads DFQATT; CDR2 reads SNEGSKA (reference sequence). The CDR3 spells CSAKTGSLIIGTQYF. In nucleotides, the CDR3 is TGCAGTGCAAAGACAGGGTCCCTCATAATCGGGACCCAGTACTTC.

This sequence joins TRBV15 and TRBJ1-4; D remains ambiguous. The CDR3 spans 13 residues. Trimming removed 0 bases from V and 10 bases from J, with 9 bases in between. Germline lookup yields CDR1 LNHNV and CDR2 YYDKDF (reference sequence). The CDR3 loop reads CATSRDQSRKLFF. As DNA, the CDR3 is TGTGCCACCAGCAGAGATCAGTCTCGAAAACTGTTTTTT.

J is TRBJ2-1 and V is TRBV12-3 or TRBV12-4; 7 nucleotides match TRBD2. After removal of 6 bases from V and 14 bases from J, the junction contained 10 bases not matched to a gene. The CDR3 spans 12 residues. CDR3 in DNA: TGTGCCAGCAGGCCGGGGAGGGAGGAGAAGTTCTTC. It yields the protein CASRPGREEKFF.

The V and J genes are TRBV6-6 and TRBJ2-6; a possible D gene is TRBD1 (6 bases). The CDR3 contains 16 residues. The germline V gene encodes CDR1 MNHNY and CDR2 SVGAGI (reference sequence). V was pared by 2 bases and J by 1 base, with 9 bases between. The CDR3 nucleotides are TGTGCCAGCAGTTACACGAGGGGGTCTGGGGCCAACGTCCTGACTTTC. Its translation is CASSYTRGSGANVLTF.

Written as DNA, the CDR3 is TGTGCCAGCAGCTTAGGATCTAGCGTAGAGACCTACGAGCAGTACTTC. Encoded protein: CASSLGSSVETYEQYF. V usage is TRBV7-6 and J usage is TRBJ2-7; D might be TRBD2 (6 bases). The CDR3 covers 16 residues. V lost 1 base to trimming and J lost 2 bases, with 15 bases between them. The germline gives CDR1 SGHVS, CDR2 FNYEAQ. The whole variable domain, remainder taken from reference TRBV7-6 and TRBJ2-7, is GAGVSQSPRYKVTKRGQDVALRCDPISGHVSLYWYRQALGQGPEFLTYFNYEAQQDKSGLPNDRFSAERPEGSISTLTIQRTEQRDSAMYRCASSLGSSVETYEQYFGPGTRLTVT.

V is TRBV7-2 and J is TRBJ1-4, with D perhaps TRBD1 (6 bases). Per the germline V gene, CDR1 is SGHTA and CDR2 is FQGNSA. The CDR3 contains 13 residues. The V gene lost 7 bases and the J gene lost 7 bases, with 13 bases spanning the gap. CDR3 DNA: TGTGCCAGCAACCTGATGACAGGTGAAAAACTGTTTTTT. It yields the protein CASNLMTGEKLFF.

This clonotype was detected only a few times. V usage is TRBV7-2 and J usage is TRBJ1-1; 8 bases align to TRBD1. The length of the CDR3 is 13 residues. Germline V CDR1 and CDR2: SGHTA, FQGNSA. The V segment lost 4 bases and the J segment 5 bases; nucleotides outside the gene matches: 3. The CDR3 DNA sequence: TGTGCCAGCAGCTACAGGGGGGAGACTGAAGCTTTCTTT. Protein: CASSYRGETEAFF.

This chain joins TRBV6-5 and TRBJ1-1, with D tentatively TRBD1 (5 bases). The CDR3 consists of 15 residues. The germline V gene encodes CDR1 MNHEY and CDR2 SVGAGI. The V and J ends lost 6 bases and 5 bases respectively, with 19 bases between them. DNA of the CDR3: TGTGCCAGCAGCAACCTGGGGGTAGATCGGACTGAAGCTTTCTTT. Protein product: CASSNLGVDRTEAFF.